This entry lists 28 T cell receptor beta chains sequenced from one sample in a study of human T cells and chemical hapten exposure. Sample time point: patch test 2, 6 weeks after DPC sensitization. Treatment: therapeutic diphenylcyclopropenone sensitization with weekly scalp DPC. From the RACE reads, TCRdb called clonotypes with MiXCR, one entry per CDR3 protein. The data contain more than 80,000 distinct CDR3 sequences, under 11% of them seen just once; the ten biggest clones take up less than 5%. Material: whole blood, obtained in connection with sensitization to the hapten diphenylcyclopropenone (DPC). These receptors were obtained from a woman in her forties or fifties with alopecia areata. Some clones in this sample may be carry-over from other donors' samples.

The J gene is TRBJ2-7, the V gene TRBV5-1; D may be TRBD2 (6 bases). The CDR3 spans 14 residues. Germline values: CDR1 SGHRS, CDR2 YFSETQ. V was shortened by 5 bases and J by 3 bases, with 15 bases between the two germline ends. The CDR3 sequence: CASRDPGGGYEQYF. CDR3 DNA: TGCGCCAGCAGAGACCCCGGGGGAGGCTACGAGCAGTACTTC. Variable domain in full (rest from reference TRBV5-1 and TRBJ2-7): KAGVTQTPRYLIKTRGQQVTLSCSPISGHRSVSWYQQTPGQGLQFLFEYFSETQRNKGNFPGRFSGRQFSNSRSEMNVSTLELGDSALYLCASRDPGGGYEQYFGPGTRLTVT.

The chain carries TRBV5-1 and TRBJ2-1, with TRBD1 identical over 9 bases. Germline V lookup: CDR1 SGHRS, CDR2 YFSETQ. Trimming removed 4 bases from V and 2 bases from J; junction bases left unmatched: 10. The CDR3 consists of 17 residues. Written as DNA, the CDR3 is TGCGCCAGCAGCAGTGGGTTTGGACAGGGGACCTACAATGAGCAGTTCTTC. Protein product: CASSSGFGQGTYNEQFF.

This clonotype was seen more than once but under ten times. The chain links TRBV7-2 to TRBJ2-3; 12 bases are a match to TRBD2. Germline V gives CDR1 SGHTA, CDR2 FQGNSA. The CDR3 is 17 residues long. V shed 1 base and J 4 bases; nucleotides not matched to a gene: 6. CDR3 protein: CASSLVASGREADTQYF. The CDR3 DNA reads as TGTGCCAGCAGCTTAGTGGCTAGCGGGAGGGAGGCAGATACGCAGTATTTT.

This clonotype was counted at least ten times. The chain combines TRBV2 with TRBJ2-7; D possibly corresponds to TRBD1 (7 bases). The CDR3 runs to 13 residues. Germline loops: CDR1 SNHLY, CDR2 FYNNEI. V lost 6 bases and J lost 2, with 11 bases in between. The CDR3 bases are TGTGCCAGCAGGCGGGACAGAACCTACGAGCAGTACTTC. Translated, it gives CASRRDRTYEQYF.

The gene calls are TRBV5-4 and TRBJ2-5; 11 nucleotides line up with TRBD2. After removal of 1 base from V and 1 base from J, the junction contained 3 bases not matched to a gene. From germline, CDR1 is SGHNT and CDR2 YYREEE (reference sequence). The CDR3 consists of 16 residues. This CDR3 reads CASSLSSGRAQETQYF. The DNA of the CDR3 is TGTGCCAGCAGCTTGAGTAGCGGGAGGGCCCAAGAGACCCAGTACTTC.

This clonotype was counted a few times. V is TRBV25-1 and J is TRBJ2-7; possibly TRBD2 for D (5 bases). Trimming shortened V by 5 bases and J by 2 bases, and 13 bases separated the two germline ends. Germline values: CDR1 MGHDK, CDR2 SYGVNS. There are 14 residues in the CDR3. CDR3: CASSSLAKAYEQYF. CDR3 DNA: TGTGCCAGCAGTTCTCTAGCCAAAGCCTACGAGCAGTACTTC.

This clonotype was detected many times. This chain uses TRBV20-1 with TRBJ2-1; 8 nucleotides agree with TRBD2. Trimming took 0 bases from V and 13 from J; bases not matched to a gene: 8. Germline V CDR1 and CDR2: DFQATT, SNEGSKA (reference sequence). The CDR3 length is 13 residues. CDR3 amino acids: CSARDKREGPQFF. The CDR3 nucleotides read TGCAGTGCTAGAGATAAACGGGAGGGCCCTCAGTTCTTC.

J is TRBJ1-2 and V is TRBV12-3 or TRBV12-4; D ambiguous. V was cut by 6 bases and J by 0 bases, with 11 bases left in between. The CDR3 is made up of 14 amino acids. Here the CDR3 DNA reads TGTGCCAGCAGCGCACAGAGCACTAACTATGGCTACACCTTC. It is translated as CASSAQSTNYGYTF.

The table lists this clonotype with many counts. The chain uses TRBV30 and TRBJ1-6; weak D call: TRBD1 (6 bases). CDR3 length: 15 residues. V lost 3 bases, J lost 9 bases, and 18 bases lay in between. Germline CDR1 GTSNPN, CDR2 SVGIG (reference sequence). The CDR3 DNA reads as TGTGCCTGGAGACCTAGGCACAGGGAGGCTTCACCCCTCCACTTT. This codes for CAWRPRHREASPLHF.

This clonotype was observed a handful of times. CDR3 bases: TGTGCCAGCAGCACCCGACAGAACTACGAGCAGTACTTC. This codes for CASSTRQNYEQYF. The chain couples TRBV11-2 to TRBJ2-7; D may be TRBD1 (5 bases). Germline assignment: CDR1 SGHAT and CDR2 FQNNGV. The V gene lost 5 bases and the J gene lost 3 bases, with 11 bases spanning the gap. This CDR3 is 13 amino acids long.

A few counts support this clonotype. The chain recombines TRBV7-9 with TRBJ2-3, with 10 bases that match TRBD2. From germline, CDR1 is SEHNR and CDR2 FQNEAQ (reference sequence). V lost 4 bases, J lost 6 bases, and 7 bases stayed unmatched. The CDR3 consists of 15 residues. As DNA, the CDR3 is TGTGCCAGCAGCTCTAGCGGGAGCGCTGGGGATACGCAGTATTTT. Its protein product is CASSSSGSAGDTQYF.

This clonotype was seen ten or more times. This chain joins TRBV9 and TRBJ2-7; 8 nucleotides match TRBD1. The length of the CDR3 is 15 residues. Germline trimming cut 0 bases from V and 2 bases from J; bases unmatched to any gene: 4. The germline CDR1 and CDR2 sequences are SGDLS and YYNGEE. This chain's CDR3 is CASSVGPGQAYEQYF. CDR3 coding DNA: TGTGCCAGCAGCGTAGGCCCGGGACAGGCCTACGAGCAGTACTTC.

This clonotype showed up just a few times. The V call is TRBV6-5, the J call TRBJ1-1; D is perhaps TRBD1 (6 bases). V dropped 2 bases and J dropped 4 bases, with 11 bases sitting between them. CDR1 is MNHEY, CDR2 SVGAGI, per germline. The CDR3 totals 14 residues. The CDR3 spells CASSYGGRVTEAFF. The CDR3 DNA sequence: TGTGCCAGCAGTTACGGGGGGCGCGTCACTGAAGCTTTCTTT.

Many counts were recorded for this clonotype. The V call is TRBV24-1, the J call TRBJ2-3; 13 bases are a match to TRBD2. The CDR3 loop spans 17 amino acids. Germline CDR1 reads KGHDR; CDR2 reads SFDVKD. The ends lost 0 bases at V and 1 base at J; junction bases unmatched: 0. As DNA, the CDR3 is TGTGCCACCAGTGATTTGACTAGCGGGGGGGGCACAGATACGCAGTATTTT. Protein sequence: CATSDLTSGGGTDTQYF.

The V call is TRBV19, the J call TRBJ1-5; the match to TRBD1 covers 7 bases. CDR3 length: 15 residues. V trimming: 0 bases; J trimming: 7 bases; junction bases outside the gene matches: 6. Germline CDR1 is LNHDA and CDR2 is SQIVND (reference sequence). The CDR3, as DNA: TGTGCCAGTAGTATAGAGGGGACAGTCTGGCAGCCCCAGCATTTT. It codes for CASSIEGTVWQPQHF.

The chain carries TRBV7-9 and TRBJ2-7; TRBD2 is a possible D gene (6 bases). Germline CDR1 is SEHNR and CDR2 is FQNEAQ (reference sequence). Between the trimmed V and J ends, which lost 2 bases and 5 bases, there was a span of 13 bases. The CDR3 is 14 residues long. This CDR3 is CASSLSVTGDEQYF. For the CDR3, the DNA is TGTGCCAGCAGCTTATCGGTGACGGGGGACGAGCAGTACTTC. Variable domain in full (rest from reference TRBV7-9 and TRBJ2-7): DTGVSQNPRHKITKRGQNVTFRCDPISEHNRLYWYRQTLGQGPEFLTYFQNEAQLEKSRLLSDRFSAERPKGSFSTLEIQRTEQGDSAMYLCASSLSVTGDEQYFGPGTRLTVT.

A few counts support this clonotype. The V call is TRBV7-2, the J call TRBJ1-2, with 8 bases that match TRBD1. Germline values: CDR1 SGHTA, CDR2 FQGNSA. The J segment lost 7 bases and the V segment lost 0 bases, leaving 7 bases of the junction unmatched. CDR3 length: 15 residues. CDR3 in amino acids: CASSLAGRGQSGYTF. CDR3 nucleotide sequence: TGTGCCAGCAGCTTAGCCGGCAGGGGGCAAAGTGGCTACACCTTC.

The chain couples TRBV20-1 to TRBJ2-2, with D unclear. This CDR3 is 11 amino acids long. Germline V gene sequence: CDR1 DFQATT, CDR2 SNEGSKA (reference sequence). V lost 2 bases and J lost 6, with 4 bases in between. CDR3 sequence reads: CSARRPGELFF. The DNA for the CDR3 is TGCAGTGCTAGAAGGCCCGGGGAGCTGTTTTTT.

This clonotype was seen repeatedly, ten times or more. The V and J genes are TRBV18 and TRBJ2-7; D is unresolved. With 2 bases removed from V and 5 bases from J, the gap between germline ends came to 16 bases. The CDR3 sequence is 15 residues long. Germline V gives CDR1 KGHSH, CDR2 LQKENI. CDR3 nucleotides: TGTGCCAGCTCACCAGACGGCCTGGGTACTCACGAGCAGTACTTC. It yields the protein CASSPDGLGTHEQYF.

This clonotype was counted a few times. The V and J genes are TRBV6-2 or TRBV6-3 and TRBJ2-3; TRBD2 agrees at 9 bases. J was trimmed by 2 bases and V by 0 bases; bases with no gene match: 9. This CDR3 has 18 amino acids. The germline V gene encodes CDR1 MNHEY and CDR2 SVGEGT. The DNA of the CDR3 is TGTGCCAGCAGTTACTCAGGCGGGAGGGCCTCTTTCACAGATACGCAGTATTTT. Protein: CASSYSGGRASFTDTQYF.

This clonotype was picked up a small number of times. The chain combines TRBV14 with TRBJ2-3, with D uncertain. CDR3 length: 12 residues. The V end was cut by 0 bases, the J end by 7 bases, with 5 bases between. Germline assignment: CDR1 SGHDN and CDR2 FVKESK. The DNA for the CDR3 is TGTGCCAGCAGCCAAGACTATTATACGCAGTATTTT. It codes for CASSQDYYTQYF.

This clonotype was counted ten times or more. CDR3 bases: TGTGCCACCAGCACCAGCGCCTCCTACGAGCAGTACTTC. Translating it yields CATSTSASYEQYF. The chain couples TRBV15 to TRBJ2-7, with D unclear. This CDR3 is built from 13 residues. V was shortened by 4 bases and J by 0 bases, with 7 bases between the two germline ends. The V gene's germline CDR1 is LNHNV and CDR2 YYDKDF (reference sequence).

The V call is TRBV5-1, the J call TRBJ2-3; a possible D gene is TRBD2 (5 bases). V lost 0 bases and J 0 bases, leaving 20 bases between the germline ends. Germline CDR1 reads SGHRS; CDR2 reads YFSETQ. This CDR3 is 19 amino acids long. The CDR3 protein is CASSLAGSYLRTSTDTQYF. The CDR3 nucleotides are TGCGCCAGCAGCTTGGCGGGGAGTTACTTGCGGACTAGCACAGATACGCAGTATTTT.

The sample holds a few counts of this clonotype. The genes are TRBV27 and TRBJ2-7; TRBD2 agrees at 11 bases. The V segment lost 6 bases and the J segment 3 bases; nucleotides outside the gene matches: 13. CDR1 is MNHEY and CDR2 is SMNVEV in the germline V gene (reference sequence). This CDR3 comprises 17 residues. This CDR3 reads CASSPNARLAGGYEQYF. In DNA, the CDR3 is TGTGCCAGCAGCCCTAATGCCCGGCTAGCGGGAGGCTACGAGCAGTACTTC.

The J gene is TRBJ1-2, the V gene TRBV28; TRBD1 matches at 10 bases. CDR1 is MDHEN and CDR2 is SYDVKM in the germline V gene. V lost 2 bases and J lost 9; bases outside the gene matches: 3. The length of the CDR3 is 13 residues. CDR3 DNA sequence: TGTGCCAGCAGTTTAGGGGACAGGGGCCGCTACACCTTC. Translating gives CASSLGDRGRYTF.

Ten or more counts support this clonotype. This chain joins TRBV29-1 and TRBJ1-2, with D unresolved. The CDR3 sequence is 14 residues long. Germline V gene data show CDR1 as SQVTM and CDR2 as ANQGSEA. The ends were cut back, 4 bases at V and 7 bases at J, with 19 bases in the middle. CDR3 coding DNA: TGCAGCGTTGCCACGAACGAGAGACGCTCTGGCTACACCTTC. It encodes CSVATNERRSGYTF.

The rearrangement links TRBV18 to TRBJ1-2; no reliable D call. The CDR3 totals 13 residues. V was shortened by 1 base and J by 6 bases, with 9 bases between the two germline ends. Looked up from germline, CDR1 is KGHSH and CDR2 is LQKENI. This CDR3 reads CASSPLQDDGYTF. The CDR3 bases are TGTGCCAGCTCACCACTGCAGGATGATGGCTACACCTTC.

This clonotype was seen repeatedly, ten times or more. The chain uses TRBV10-3 and TRBJ2-7, with 7 bases lining up with TRBD2. V was pared by 4 bases and J by 7 bases, with 7 bases of the junction left unmatched. Germline loops: CDR1 ENHRY, CDR2 SYGVKD. This CDR3 is built from 13 residues. The CDR3 loop reads CAISAAGMGEQYF. The CDR3, as DNA: TGTGCCATCAGTGCAGCGGGAATGGGGGAGCAGTACTTC.